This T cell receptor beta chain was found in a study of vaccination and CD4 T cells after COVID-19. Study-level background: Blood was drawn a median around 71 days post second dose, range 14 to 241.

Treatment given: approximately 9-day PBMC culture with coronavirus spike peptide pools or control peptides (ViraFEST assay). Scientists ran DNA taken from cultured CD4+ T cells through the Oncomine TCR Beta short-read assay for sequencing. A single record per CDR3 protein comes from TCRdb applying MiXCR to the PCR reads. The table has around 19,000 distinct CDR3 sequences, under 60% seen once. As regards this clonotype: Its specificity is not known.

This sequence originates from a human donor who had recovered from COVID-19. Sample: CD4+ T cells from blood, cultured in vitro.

The CDR3 nucleotides read TGTGCCAGCAGCCCCTCTTACGAGCAGTACTTC. Encoded protein: CASSPSYEQYF. The chain recombines TRBV6-2 or TRBV6-3 with TRBJ2-7, with D uncertain. Trimming pared 6 bases from V and 4 bases from J, leaving 7 bases between. This CDR3 is 11 amino acids long. The germline V gene has CDR1 MNHEY and CDR2 SVGEGT.